This TCR beta chain originates from a study of shared clonotypes between healthy human individuals. The wider study: CD4 naive and memory got three plates each, CD8 naive two, CD8 memory one.

Germline assignment: CDR1 SGHAT and CDR2 FQNNGV. This CDR3 region has 17 residues. V was shortened by 3 bases and J by 4 bases, with 20 bases between the two germline ends. Here immunoSEQ multiplex PCR was the method, and the copy in TCRdb shows in-frame clones only, minus some. This table holds about 2.4 million clones, more than 85% found once. All donors were healthy HIV-negative adults lacking recent acute infections or vaccinations. V gene TRBV11-2 combines with J gene TRBJ2-3, with D maybe TRBD2 (6 bases). The sequenced sample consisted of naive CD4+ T cells from PBMCs. This sample's subset: CD45RA+ positively selected. The receptor was isolated from a man between 18 and 29 years old in good health. Some clones in this sample may be carry-over from other donors' samples. CDR3 loop: CASSFTGRVGSPDTQYF. CDR3 coding DNA: TGTGCCAGCAGCTTCACAGGTCGCGTCGGGAGCCCAGATACGCAGTATTTT.